One and the same sample provided the 8 T cell receptor beta chains below, sequenced in a study of T cell repertoires in cytomegalovirus infection. TCRdb called the reads again in MiXCR, with one record for every CDR3 protein. The table records around 260,000 distinct CDR3 sequences, about 23% of them present only once. Sequenced material: PBMCs. The receptors here all came from a human donor in good health (CMV status not recorded). Some clones in this sample may be carry-over from other donors' samples.

This clonotype was seen only a few times. The chain joins TRBV7-2 to TRBJ2-7; D possibly uses TRBD1 or TRBD2 (5 bases each). The germline V gene has CDR1 SGHTA and CDR2 FQGNSA. V was cut by 4 bases and J by 3 bases, with 16 bases left in between. CDR3 length equals 15 residues. The CDR3, as DNA: TGTGCCAGCAGCTCCCCCCCCGGGGCGATCTACGAGCAGTACTTC. It yields the protein CASSSPPGAIYEQYF.

This chain joins TRBV29-1 and TRBJ2-1; 8 nucleotides line up with TRBD2. This CDR3 comprises 14 residues. Trimming took 2 bases from V and 7 from J; bases not matched to a gene: 7. Germline CDR1 reads SQVTM; CDR2 reads ANQGSEA. As DNA, the CDR3 is TGCAGCGTTGAAAGAACGGGAGGGGTGAATGAGCAGTTCTTC. It codes for CSVERTGGVNEQFF.

This clonotype was found many times. At one of its ends the junction is not consistent with the germline gene, which may arise from a read error. This rearrangement joins TRBV7-2 to TRBJ2-7; 7 bases are shared with TRBD2. The CDR3 is made up of 15 amino acids. Per germline, CDR1 SGHTA and CDR2 FQGNSA. CDR3 region: CASSLGKAGLYEQYF. CDR3 sequence (DNA): TGTGCCAGCAGTTTAGGTAAAGCGGGACTCTACGAGCAGTACTTC.

V gene TRBV4-3 combines with J gene TRBJ1-5; weak D call: TRBD1 (6 bases). This CDR3 comprises 15 residues. Germline CDR1 reads LGHNA; CDR2 reads YSLEER. Trimming took 3 bases from V and 4 from J, leaving 13 bases between them. The CDR3 protein is CASSQGSGVNQPQHF. CDR3 nucleotides: TGCGCCAGCAGCCAGGGGTCAGGGGTAAATCAGCCCCAGCATTTT.

Only a few counts were recorded for this clonotype. The genes are TRBV5-4 and TRBJ2-4; the match to TRBD1 covers 7 bases. CDR1 is SGHNT and CDR2 is YYREEE in the germline V gene (reference sequence). V was clipped by 3 bases and J by 8 bases; unmatched bases: 8. CDR3 length equals 14 residues. This chain's CDR3 is CASSSGQIGDIQYF. DNA of the CDR3: TGTGCCAGCAGCTCGGGACAGATTGGAGACATTCAGTACTTC.

CDR3 coding DNA: TGCGCCAGCAGCTTGGTCGTCGGGGGTGCTGTTAATGAAAAACTGTTTTTT. Protein: CASSLVVGGAVNEKLFF. This chain uses TRBV5-1 with TRBJ1-4; the D gene is possibly TRBD1 (5 bases). This CDR3 region has 17 residues. The germline gives CDR1 SGHRS, CDR2 YFSETQ. V was clipped by 0 bases and J by 4 bases, with 16 bases between them. The variable domain in full, completed from reference TRBV5-1 and TRBJ1-4, reads KAGVTQTPRYLIKTRGQQVTLSCSPISGHRSVSWYQQTPGQGLQFLFEYFSETQRNKGNFPGRFSGRQFSNSRSEMNVSTLELGDSALYLCASSLVVGGAVNEKLFFGSGTQLSVL.

The rearrangement links TRBV11-2 to TRBJ1-1, with TRBD1 identical over 10 bases. CDR3 length equals 15 residues. Trimming removed 8 bases from V and 4 bases from J; junction bases left unmatched: 10. Germline loops: CDR1 SGHAT, CDR2 FQNNGV. The DNA for the CDR3 is TGTGCCAGCGGCCAAACGGGACAGGGGACCACTGAAGCTTTCTTT. Translation gives CASGQTGQGTTEAFF. Using reference TRBV11-2 and TRBJ1-1 for the parts outside the CDR3, the full variable domain is EAGVAQSPRYKIIEKRQSVAFWCNPISGHATLYWYQQILGQGPKLLIQFQNNGVVDDSQLPKDRFSAERLKGVDSTLKIQPAKLEDSAVYLCASGQTGQGTTEAFFGQGTRLTVV.

The gene calls are TRBV6-2 or TRBV6-3 and TRBJ2-1; D may be TRBD1 (6 bases). The V end was cut by 2 bases, the J end by 6 bases, with 8 bases between. The V gene's germline CDR1 is MNHEY and CDR2 SVGEGT. This CDR3 has 13 residues. CDR3 nucleotides: TGTGCCAGCAGTTACGACAGGTTCAATGAGCAGTTCTTC. This sequence encodes CASSYDRFNEQFF.